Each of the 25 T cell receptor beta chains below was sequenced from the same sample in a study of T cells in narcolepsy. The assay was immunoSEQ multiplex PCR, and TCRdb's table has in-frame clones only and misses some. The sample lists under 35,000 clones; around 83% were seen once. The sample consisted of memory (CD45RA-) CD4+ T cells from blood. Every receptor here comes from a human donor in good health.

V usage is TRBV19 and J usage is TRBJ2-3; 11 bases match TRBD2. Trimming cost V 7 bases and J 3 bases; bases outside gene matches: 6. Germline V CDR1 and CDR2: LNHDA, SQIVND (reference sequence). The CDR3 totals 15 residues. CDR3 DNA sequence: TGTGCCAGTATGATAGCGGGGGGGCGGACAGATACGCAGTATTTT. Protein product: CASMIAGGRTDTQYF.

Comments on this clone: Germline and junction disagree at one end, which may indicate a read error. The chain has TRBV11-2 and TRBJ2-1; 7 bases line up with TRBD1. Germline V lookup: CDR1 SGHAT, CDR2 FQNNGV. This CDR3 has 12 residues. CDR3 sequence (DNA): TGTGCCAGCACCTCACACTTAGACAGGGTTATCTTC. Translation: CASTSHLDRVIF.

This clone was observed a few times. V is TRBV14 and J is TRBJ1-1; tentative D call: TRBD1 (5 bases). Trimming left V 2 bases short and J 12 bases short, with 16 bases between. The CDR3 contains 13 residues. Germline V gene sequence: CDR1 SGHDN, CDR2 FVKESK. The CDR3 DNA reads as TGTGCCAGCAGCCAAAGTACAGGTGTTAGATCTTTCTTT. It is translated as CASSQSTGVRSFF.

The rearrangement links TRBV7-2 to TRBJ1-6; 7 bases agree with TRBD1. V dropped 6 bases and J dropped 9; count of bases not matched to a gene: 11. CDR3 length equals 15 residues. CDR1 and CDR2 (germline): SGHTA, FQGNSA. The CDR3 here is CASRWIGTAVSPLHF. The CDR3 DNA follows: TGTGCCAGCAGATGGATCGGGACAGCGGTTTCACCCCTCCACTTT.

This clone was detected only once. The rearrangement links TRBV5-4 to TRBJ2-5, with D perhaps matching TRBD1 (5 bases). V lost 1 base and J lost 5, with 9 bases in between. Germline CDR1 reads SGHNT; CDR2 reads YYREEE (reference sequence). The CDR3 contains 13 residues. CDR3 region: CASSLKGVETQYF. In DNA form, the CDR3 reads TGTGCCAGCAGCTTGAAAGGGGTCGAGACCCAGTACTTC.

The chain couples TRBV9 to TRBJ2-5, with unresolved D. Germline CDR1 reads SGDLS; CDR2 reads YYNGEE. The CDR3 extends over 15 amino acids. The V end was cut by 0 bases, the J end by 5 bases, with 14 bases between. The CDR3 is CASSVEGQSWETQYF. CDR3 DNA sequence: TGTGCCAGCAGCGTAGAAGGCCAATCCTGGGAGACCCAGTACTTC.

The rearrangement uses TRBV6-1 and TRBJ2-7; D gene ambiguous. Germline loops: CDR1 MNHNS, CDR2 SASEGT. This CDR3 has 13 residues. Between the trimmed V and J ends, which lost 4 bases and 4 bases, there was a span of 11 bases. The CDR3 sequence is CASSGRRWYEQYV. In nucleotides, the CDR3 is TGTGCCAGCAGTGGCCGACGGTGGTACGAGCAGTACGTC.

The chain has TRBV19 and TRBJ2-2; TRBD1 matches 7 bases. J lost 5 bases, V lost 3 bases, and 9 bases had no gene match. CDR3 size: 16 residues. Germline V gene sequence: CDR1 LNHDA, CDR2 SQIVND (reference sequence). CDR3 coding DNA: TGTGCCAGTAGTATCGCCCGACAGGGTAGGACCGGGGAGCTGTTTTTT. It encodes CASSIARQGRTGELFF.

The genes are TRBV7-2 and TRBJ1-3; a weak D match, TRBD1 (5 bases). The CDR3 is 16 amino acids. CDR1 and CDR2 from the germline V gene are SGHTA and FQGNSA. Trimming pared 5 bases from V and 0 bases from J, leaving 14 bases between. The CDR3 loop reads CASSRRGGGSGNTIYF. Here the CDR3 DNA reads TGTGCCAGCAGCCGCCGCGGGGGTGGCTCTGGAAACACCATATATTTT. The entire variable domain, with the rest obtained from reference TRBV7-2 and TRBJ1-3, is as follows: GAGVSQSPSNKVTEKGKDVELRCDPISGHTALYWYRQSLGQGLEFLIYFQGNSAPDKSGLPSDRFSAERTGGSVSTLTIQRTQQEDSAVYLCASSRRGGGSGNTIYFGEGSWLTVV.

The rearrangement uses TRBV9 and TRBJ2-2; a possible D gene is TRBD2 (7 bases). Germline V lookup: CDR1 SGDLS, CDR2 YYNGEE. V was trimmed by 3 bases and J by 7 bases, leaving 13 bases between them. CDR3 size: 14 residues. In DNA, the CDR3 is TGTGCCAGCAGCGACCGGGGGGCCGGCGGGGAGCTGTTTTTT. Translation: CASSDRGAGGELFF.

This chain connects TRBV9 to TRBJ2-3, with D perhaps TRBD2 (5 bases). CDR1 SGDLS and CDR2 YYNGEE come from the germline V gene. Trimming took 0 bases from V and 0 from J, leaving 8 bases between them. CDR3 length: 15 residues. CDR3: CASSVGGSSTDTQYF. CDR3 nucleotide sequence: TGTGCCAGCAGCGTAGGAGGGTCTAGCACAGATACGCAGTATTTT.

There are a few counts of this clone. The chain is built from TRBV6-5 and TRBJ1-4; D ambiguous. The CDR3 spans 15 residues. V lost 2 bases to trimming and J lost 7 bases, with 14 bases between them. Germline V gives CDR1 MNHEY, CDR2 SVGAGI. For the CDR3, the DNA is TGTGCCAGCAGTTACGGTCCCCCGGGTGGTGAAAAACTGTTTTTT. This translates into CASSYGPPGGEKLFF.

The CDR3 DNA follows: TGCGCCAGCAGCCAAGATCGGAACGGAGACACTGAAGCTTTCTTT. It encodes CASSQDRNGDTEAFF. The chain employs TRBV4-3 and TRBJ1-1; D gene unclear. Germline-derived CDR1 and CDR2 are LGHNA and YSLEER. Trimming stripped 0 bases from V and 3 bases from J, with 11 bases between. The CDR3 runs to 15 residues.

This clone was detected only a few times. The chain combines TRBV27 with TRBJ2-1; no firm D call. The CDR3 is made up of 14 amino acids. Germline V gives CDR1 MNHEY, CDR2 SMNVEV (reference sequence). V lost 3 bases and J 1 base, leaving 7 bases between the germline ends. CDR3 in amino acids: CASSLARSYNEQFF. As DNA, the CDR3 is TGTGCCAGCAGTTTGGCGAGGTCCTACAATGAGCAGTTCTTC.

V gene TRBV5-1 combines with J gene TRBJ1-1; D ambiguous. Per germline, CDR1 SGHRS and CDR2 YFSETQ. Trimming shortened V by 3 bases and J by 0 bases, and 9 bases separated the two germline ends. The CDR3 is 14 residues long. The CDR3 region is CASSWETVNTEAFF. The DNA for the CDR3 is TGCGCCAGCAGCTGGGAGACGGTGAACACTGAAGCTTTCTTT.

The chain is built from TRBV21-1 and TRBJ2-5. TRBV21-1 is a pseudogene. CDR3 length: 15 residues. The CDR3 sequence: CASSNYLDGQETQYF. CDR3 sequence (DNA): TGTGCCAGCAGCAACTACCTGGACGGGCAAGAGACCCAGTACTTC.

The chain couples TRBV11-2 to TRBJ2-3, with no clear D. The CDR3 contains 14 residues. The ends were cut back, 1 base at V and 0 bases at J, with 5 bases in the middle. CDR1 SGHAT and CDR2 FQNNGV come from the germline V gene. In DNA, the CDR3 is TGTGCCAGCAGCTTAGTTATTAGCACAGATACGCAGTATTTT. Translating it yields CASSLVISTDTQYF.

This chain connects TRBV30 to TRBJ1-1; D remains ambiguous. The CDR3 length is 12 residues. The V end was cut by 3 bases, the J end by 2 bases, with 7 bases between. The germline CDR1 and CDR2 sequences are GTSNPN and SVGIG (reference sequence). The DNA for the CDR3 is TGTGCCTGGAGGTCGGATAACACTGAAGCTTTCTTT. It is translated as CAWRSDNTEAFF.

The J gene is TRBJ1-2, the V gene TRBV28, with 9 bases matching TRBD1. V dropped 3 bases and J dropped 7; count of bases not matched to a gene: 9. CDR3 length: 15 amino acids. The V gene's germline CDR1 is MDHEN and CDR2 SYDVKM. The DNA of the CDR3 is TGTGCCAGCAGTTTCCAACCGGGACAGGGAGGTGGCTACACCTTC. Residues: CASSFQPGQGGGYTF.

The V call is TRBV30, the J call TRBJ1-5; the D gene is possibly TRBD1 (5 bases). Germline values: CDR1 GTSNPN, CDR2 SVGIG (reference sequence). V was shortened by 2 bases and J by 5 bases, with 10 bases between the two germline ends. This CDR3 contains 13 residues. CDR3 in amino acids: CAWSLGGDQPQHF. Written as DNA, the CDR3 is TGTGCCTGGAGTTTGGGGGGGGATCAGCCCCAGCATTTT.

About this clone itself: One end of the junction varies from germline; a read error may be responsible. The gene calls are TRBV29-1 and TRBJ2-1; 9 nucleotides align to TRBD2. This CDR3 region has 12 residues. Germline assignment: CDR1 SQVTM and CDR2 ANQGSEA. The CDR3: CSVEGPSGEGVF. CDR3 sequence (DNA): TGCAGCGTTGAGGGCCCTAGCGGGGAGGGGGTCTTC.

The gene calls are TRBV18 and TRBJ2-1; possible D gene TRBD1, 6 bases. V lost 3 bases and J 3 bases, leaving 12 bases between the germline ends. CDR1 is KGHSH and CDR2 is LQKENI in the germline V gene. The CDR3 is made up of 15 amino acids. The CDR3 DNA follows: TGTGCCAGCTCACCTCTAGGGACAAACTACAATGAGCAGTTCTTC. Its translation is CASSPLGTNYNEQFF.

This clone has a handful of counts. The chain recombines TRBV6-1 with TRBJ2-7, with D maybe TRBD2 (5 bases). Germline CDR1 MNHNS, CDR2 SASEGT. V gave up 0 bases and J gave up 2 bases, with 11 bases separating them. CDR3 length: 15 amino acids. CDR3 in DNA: TGTGCCAGCAGTGAAGCGATCAGCGGCACCTACGAGCAGTACTTC. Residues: CASSEAISGTYEQYF.

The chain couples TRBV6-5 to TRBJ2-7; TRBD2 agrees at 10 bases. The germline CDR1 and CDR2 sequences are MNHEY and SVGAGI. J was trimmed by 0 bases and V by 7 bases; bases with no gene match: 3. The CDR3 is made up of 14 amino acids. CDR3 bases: TGTGCCAGCAAACTAGCGGGGAGCTCCTACGAGCAGTACGTC. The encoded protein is CASKLAGSSYEQYV.

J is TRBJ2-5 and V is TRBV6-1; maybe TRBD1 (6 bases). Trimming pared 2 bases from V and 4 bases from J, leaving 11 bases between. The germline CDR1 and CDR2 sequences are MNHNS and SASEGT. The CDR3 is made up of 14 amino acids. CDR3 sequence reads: CASSEQRGRETQYF. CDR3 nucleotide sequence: TGTGCCAGCAGTGAACAAAGGGGGAGAGAGACCCAGTACTTC.